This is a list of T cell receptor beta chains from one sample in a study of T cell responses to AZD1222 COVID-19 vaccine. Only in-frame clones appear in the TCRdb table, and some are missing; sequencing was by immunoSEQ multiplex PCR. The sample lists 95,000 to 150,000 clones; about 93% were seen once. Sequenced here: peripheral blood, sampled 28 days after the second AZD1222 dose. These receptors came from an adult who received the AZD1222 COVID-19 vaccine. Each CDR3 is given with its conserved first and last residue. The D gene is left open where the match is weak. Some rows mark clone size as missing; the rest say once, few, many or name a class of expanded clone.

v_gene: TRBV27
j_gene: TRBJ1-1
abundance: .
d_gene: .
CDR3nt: TGTGCCAGCAGTTTACTCGGGCGGGGGAACACTGAAGCTTTCTTT
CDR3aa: CASSLLGRGNTEAFF

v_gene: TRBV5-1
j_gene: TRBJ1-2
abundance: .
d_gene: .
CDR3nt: TGCGCCAGCAGCCCTAATAACTATGGCTACACCTTC
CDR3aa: CASSPNNYGYTF

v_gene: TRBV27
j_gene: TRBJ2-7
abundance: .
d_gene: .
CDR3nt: TGTGCCAGCAGGACCCGGACAAGCAAGCAGTACTTC
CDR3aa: CASRTRTSKQYF

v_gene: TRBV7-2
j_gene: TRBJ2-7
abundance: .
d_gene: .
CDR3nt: TGTGCCAGCAGCCTTATGGCGGGGATCTCCTACGAGCAGTACTTC
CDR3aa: CASSLMAGISYEQYF

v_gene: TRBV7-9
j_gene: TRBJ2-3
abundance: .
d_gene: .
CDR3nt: TGTGCCAGCAGCTTAGGGCAGGGTGTAGCGGGCACAGATACGCAGTATTTT
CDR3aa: CASSLGQGVAGTDTQYF

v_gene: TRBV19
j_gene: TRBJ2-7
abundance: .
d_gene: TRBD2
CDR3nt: TGTGCCAGTAGTATGCGTCTAGCGGGGGACTCCTACGAGCAGTACTTC
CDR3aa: CASSMRLAGDSYEQYF

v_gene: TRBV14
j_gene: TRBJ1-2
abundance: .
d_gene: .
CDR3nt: TGTGCCAGCAGCCAAGATCAGGGACCCTATGGCTACACCTTC
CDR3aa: CASSQDQGPYGYTF

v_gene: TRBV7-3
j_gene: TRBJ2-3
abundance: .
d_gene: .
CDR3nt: TGTGCCAGCAGCTTAAACCAGGGAGGCACAGATACGCAGTATTTT
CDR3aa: CASSLNQGGTDTQYF

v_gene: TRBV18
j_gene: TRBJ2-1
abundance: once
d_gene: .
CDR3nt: TGTGCCAGCTCACCACGGTCACAGACTTCCTACAATGAGCAGTTCTTC
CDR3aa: CASSPRSQTSYNEQFF

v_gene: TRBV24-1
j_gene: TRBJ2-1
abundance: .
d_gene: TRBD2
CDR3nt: TGTGCCTCATCTAGCGGGAACCTCGGTGAGCAGTTCTTC
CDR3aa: CASSSGNLGEQFF

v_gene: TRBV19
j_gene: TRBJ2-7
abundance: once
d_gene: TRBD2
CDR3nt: TGTGCCAGTAGGCCCCTAGCGGGAGGGCCTGTGCAGTACTTC
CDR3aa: CASRPLAGGPVQYF

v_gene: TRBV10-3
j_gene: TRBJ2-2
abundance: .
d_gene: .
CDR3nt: TGTGCCATCGCCGGACAGGGCGGGGGCACCGGGGAGCTGTTTTTT
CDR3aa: CAIAGQGGGTGELFF

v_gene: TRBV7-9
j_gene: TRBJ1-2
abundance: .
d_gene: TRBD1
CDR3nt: TGTGCCAGCAGCTTAGCAGGGGGCGGATATGGCTACACCTTC
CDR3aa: CASSLAGGGYGYTF

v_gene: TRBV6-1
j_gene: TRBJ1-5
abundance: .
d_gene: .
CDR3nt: TGTGCCAGCAGTGAAGAAGGACAGCGTCCCAATCAGCCCCAGCATTTT
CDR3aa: CASSEEGQRPNQPQHF